Shown below are 27 T cell receptor beta chains from a single sample sequenced in a study of shared clonotypes between healthy human individuals. The method was immunoSEQ multiplex PCR; TCRdb's version includes in-frame clones alone and lacks a portion of them. The sample includes about 1 million clones, under 80% of them seen just once. The source material was memory CD4+ T cells sorted from blood. Subset: CD45RA-negative fraction. These receptor sequences come from a man between 18 and 35 years old in good health.

Concerning this clone itself: Other nucleotide sequences from this sample produce the same CDR3. The chain links TRBV30 to TRBJ1-2, with D possibly TRBD1 on 6 matching bases. Trimming shortened V by 0 bases and J by 7 bases, and 9 bases separated the two germline ends. The CDR3 spans 12 residues. Per germline, CDR1 GTSNPN and CDR2 SVGIG (reference sequence). CDR3 amino acids: CAWSVGGGGYTF. The CDR3 DNA follows: TGTGCCTGGAGTGTCGGAGGGGGTGGCTACACCTTC.

The V gene is TRBV5-6, the J gene TRBJ1-1; the D is unclear. V was pared by 2 bases and J by 1 base, with 12 bases between. The CDR3 sequence is 15 residues long. CDR1 and CDR2 (germline): SGHDT, YYEEEE. The CDR3 loop reads CASSFFGLPNTEAFF. The CDR3 nucleotides read TGTGCCAGCAGCTTTTTTGGGCTGCCGAACACTGAAGCTTTCTTT.

This clone was counted between two and nine times. The rearrangement joins TRBV7-2 to TRBJ2-3; 14 bases fit TRBD2. J was trimmed by 0 bases and V by 4 bases; bases with no gene match: 3. Germline V gives CDR1 SGHTA, CDR2 FQGNSA. The CDR3 extends over 17 amino acids. Here the CDR3 DNA reads TGTGCCAGCAGCTCTCGACTAGCGGGAGGGAGCACAGATACGCAGTATTTT. Protein product: CASSSRLAGGSTDTQYF.

The V call is TRBV5-1, the J call TRBJ2-3; D is unresolved. Germline CDR1 and CDR2: SGHRS and YFSETQ. Trimming removed 3 bases at V and 7 bases at J, with 12 bases between. The CDR3 totals 13 residues. As DNA, the CDR3 is TGCGCCAGCAGCTCTGGGCCAACGAATACGCAGTATTTT. It codes for CASSSGPTNTQYF.

The chain links TRBV25-1 to TRBJ1-1; D is undetermined. CDR1 and CDR2 from the germline V gene are MGHDK and SYGVNS. This CDR3 is built from 14 residues. The ends were cut back, 5 bases at V and 4 bases at J, with 14 bases in the middle. CDR3 nucleotides: TGTGCCAGCAGTCGGGGTACCCGGGGCACTGAAGCTTTCTTT. Its protein is CASSRGTRGTEAFF. Filled out from reference TRBV25-1 and TRBJ1-1, the complete variable domain reads EADIYQTPRYLVIGTGKKITLECSQTMGHDKMYWYQQDPGMELHLIHYSYGVNSTEKGDLSSESTVSRIRTEHFPLTLESARPSHTSQYLCASSRGTRGTEAFFGQGTRLTVV.

The genes are TRBV19 and TRBJ1-5; TRBD1 matches at 9 bases. Germline V CDR1 and CDR2: LNHDA, SQIVND (reference sequence). This CDR3 is built from 15 residues. J lost 7 bases, V lost 4 bases, and 8 bases had no gene match. As DNA, the CDR3 is TGTGCCAGTAGTAGTACGACAGGGGGATCGCAGCCCCAGCATTTT. It specifies CASSSTTGGSQPQHF. The whole variable domain, filled in from reference TRBV19 and TRBJ1-5, reads DGGITQSPKYLFRKEGQNVTLSCEQNLNHDAMYWYRQDPGQGLRLIYYSQIVNDFQKGDIAEGYSVSREKKESFPLTVTSAQKNPTAFYLCASSSTTGGSQPQHFGDGTRLSIL.

This chain links TRBV7-2 with TRBJ1-6; the D is unclear. This CDR3 has 16 residues. The V and J ends lost 8 bases and 0 bases respectively, with 14 bases between them. Germline CDR1 and CDR2: SGHTA and FQGNSA. The chain's CDR3 is CASLLDASSYNSPLHF. In nucleotides, the CDR3 is TGTGCCAGCCTCCTGGACGCTAGCTCCTATAATTCACCCCTCCACTTT.

V usage is TRBV19 and J usage is TRBJ1-3, with TRBD1 as a possible D gene (5 bases). Germline V lookup: CDR1 LNHDA, CDR2 SQIVND (reference sequence). CDR3 length: 18 residues. V was pared by 7 bases and J by 0 bases, with 22 bases between. The CDR3 region is CASIRTGPINSSGNTIYF. The CDR3 nucleotides are TGTGCCAGTATCCGGACGGGACCCATAAATAGCTCTGGAAACACCATATATTTT.

The rearrangement joins TRBV5-1 to TRBJ2-7, with 8 bases matching TRBD1. Germline CDR1 reads SGHRS; CDR2 reads YFSETQ. Trimming took 5 bases from V and 0 from J; bases not matched to a gene: 7. This CDR3 has 15 amino acids. In DNA form, the CDR3 reads TGCGCCAGCAGACGGGGACAGGCCGCCTCCTACGAGCAGTACTTC. Amino acid sequence: CASRRGQAASYEQYF. Combining the CDR3 with reference TRBV5-1 and TRBJ2-7 gives the whole variable domain KAGVTQTPRYLIKTRGQQVTLSCSPISGHRSVSWYQQTPGQGLQFLFEYFSETQRNKGNFPGRFSGRQFSNSRSEMNVSTLELGDSALYLCASRRGQAASYEQYFGPGTRLTVT.

V usage is TRBV6-6 and J usage is TRBJ2-4; D gene uncertain. Germline V lookup: CDR1 MNHNY, CDR2 SVGAGI (reference sequence). CDR3 length equals 9 residues. Trimming pared 8 bases from V and 9 bases from J, leaving 5 bases between. CDR3 protein: CASHGIQYF. As DNA, the CDR3 is TGTGCCAGCCACGGCATTCAGTACTTC.

The chain recombines TRBV7-6 with TRBJ2-7; a weak D match, TRBD1 (5 bases). Per germline, CDR1 SGHVS and CDR2 FNYEAQ. The CDR3 has 13 residues. Trimming left V 5 bases short and J 3 bases short, with 11 bases between. Here the CDR3 DNA reads TGTGCCAGCAGCCCACAGGAGTTCTACGAGCAGTACTTC. Translating gives CASSPQEFYEQYF. The full variable domain, with the rest looked up from reference TRBV7-6 and TRBJ2-7, is GAGVSQSPRYKVTKRGQDVALRCDPISGHVSLYWYRQALGQGPEFLTYFNYEAQQDKSGLPNDRFSAERPEGSISTLTIQRTEQRDSAMYRCASSPQEFYEQYFGPGTRLTVT.

The chain joins TRBV25-1 to TRBJ2-7, with 9 bases aligning to TRBD1. Germline V CDR1 and CDR2: MGHDK, SYGVNS. This CDR3 comprises 13 residues. With 6 bases clipped from V and 3 bases from J, the junction kept 3 bases outside the gene matches. The CDR3 here is CASRTGQGYEQYF. CDR3 bases: TGTGCCAGCAGGACGGGACAGGGCTACGAGCAGTACTTC.

The genes are TRBV2 and TRBJ2-2; D is ambiguous. Trimming removed 5 bases from V and 4 bases from J, with 14 bases in between. The V gene's germline CDR1 is SNHLY and CDR2 FYNNEI. The CDR3 totals 15 residues. CDR3 sequence reads: CASSQERRSTGELFF. CDR3 DNA sequence: TGTGCCAGCAGTCAAGAGAGGAGAAGCACCGGGGAGCTGTTTTTT.

This chain connects TRBV6-5 to TRBJ1-2; D is undetermined. The germline V gene has CDR1 MNHEY and CDR2 SVGAGI. The V and J ends lost 2 bases and 4 bases respectively, with 14 bases between them. This CDR3 has 15 amino acids. CDR3 in amino acids: CASSYQVGPRYGYTF. The DNA of the CDR3 is TGTGCCAGCAGTTACCAAGTTGGCCCCCGCTATGGCTACACCTTC.

This chain joins TRBV5-1 and TRBJ2-5, with D hard to call. The CDR3 sequence is 13 residues long. CDR1 and CDR2 from the germline V gene are SGHRS and YFSETQ. The V and J ends lost 6 bases and 3 bases respectively, with 12 bases between them. CDR3 loop: CASILDFEETQYF. The CDR3 region has the DNA TGCGCCAGCATCCTCGACTTTGAAGAGACCCAGTACTTC.

The gene calls are TRBV15 and TRBJ1-2; D is perhaps TRBD1 (5 bases). CDR3 length: 14 amino acids. Trimming pared 5 bases from V and 2 bases from J, leaving 12 bases between. Germline-derived CDR1 and CDR2 are LNHNV and YYDKDF (reference sequence). The CDR3 nucleotides read TGTGCCACCAGCGCCCGGGACGGCAACTATGGCTACACCTTC. As protein: CATSARDGNYGYTF.

The chain employs TRBV5-1 and TRBJ2-3; 9 nucleotides agree with TRBD2. With V trimmed by 7 bases and J by 2 bases, 5 bases remained unmatched. This CDR3 is built from 14 residues. Germline V CDR1 and CDR2: SGHRS, YFSETQ. The CDR3 sequence: CASFRTSATDTQYF. For the CDR3, the DNA is TGCGCCAGCTTCCGGACTAGCGCCACAGATACGCAGTATTTT.

The V call is TRBV2, the J call TRBJ1-6, with 7 positions matching TRBD1. Germline CDR1 reads SNHLY; CDR2 reads FYNNEI. Germline trimming cut 5 bases from V and 5 bases from J; bases unmatched to any gene: 6. This CDR3 has 15 residues. The CDR3, as DNA: TGTGCCAGCAGTCCAACCGGGACAGATAATTCACCCCTCCACTTT. Its translation is CASSPTGTDNSPLHF.

The sample holds a few counts of this clone. The chain is built from TRBV2 and TRBJ1-1, with D possibly being TRBD1 (5 bases). Germline V gene data show CDR1 as SNHLY and CDR2 as FYNNEI. This CDR3 has 14 residues. V lost 7 bases to trimming and J lost 5 bases, with 17 bases between them. DNA of the CDR3: TGTGCCAGCACCACGGGTAGGGGAAGTACTGAAGCTTTCTTT. Its protein product is CASTTGRGSTEAFF.

The chain recombines TRBV2 with TRBJ2-7; D gene ambiguous. CDR3 length: 11 residues. CDR1 and CDR2 (germline): SNHLY, FYNNEI. The V end lost 8 bases, the J end lost 5 bases, and 10 bases lay between the germline ends. CDR3 loop: CASGQAHEQYF. In DNA form, the CDR3 reads TGTGCCAGCGGGCAGGCCCACGAGCAGTACTTC.

The chain's CDR3 is CASRFTGTGNSPLHF. CDR3 DNA sequence: TGTGCCAGCAGGTTCACCGGGACAGGGAATTCACCCCTCCACTTT. The chain recombines TRBV5-4 with TRBJ1-6; 9 nucleotides match TRBD1. This CDR3 is built from 15 residues. Losses at the gene ends were 5 bases for V and 7 bases for J; bases not matched to a gene: 7. Germline assignment: CDR1 SGHNT and CDR2 YYREEE (reference sequence).

This clone appeared a few times. This rearrangement joins TRBV27 to TRBJ2-6; the match to TRBD1 covers 9 bases. The CDR3 loop spans 18 amino acids. V dropped 5 bases and J dropped 0; count of bases not matched to a gene: 8. Per germline, CDR1 MNHEY and CDR2 SMNVEV (reference sequence). Here the CDR3 reads CASSTHRGRNSGANVLTF. DNA of the CDR3: TGTGCCAGCAGTACCCACAGGGGGCGCAACTCTGGGGCCAACGTCCTGACTTTC.

The chain carries TRBV29-1 and TRBJ1-4; D is uncertain. The CDR3 runs to 15 residues. CDR1 SQVTM and CDR2 ANQGSEA come from the germline V gene. The V end was cut by 4 bases, the J end by 0 bases, with 12 bases between. CDR3 protein: CSVGYSGTTNEKLFF. CDR3 sequence (DNA): TGCAGCGTTGGGTACTCAGGAACAACTAATGAAAAACTGTTTTTT.

Of note for this clone: This sample also contains other DNA sequences that code for the same CDR3. The CDR3 region is CASSYSRNTGELFF. CDR3 in DNA: TGTGCCAGCAGTTACTCGCGAAACACCGGGGAGCTGTTTTTT. The chain employs TRBV6-5 and TRBJ2-2, with no clear D. Germline values: CDR1 MNHEY, CDR2 SVGAGI. Trimming left V 0 bases short and J 2 bases short, with 4 bases between. The CDR3 loop spans 14 amino acids.

This clone was picked up one time. This chain connects TRBV2 to TRBJ1-6; D call uncertain. Germline lookup yields CDR1 SNHLY and CDR2 FYNNEI. V lost 3 bases, J lost 13 bases, and 16 bases lay in between. The CDR3 covers 14 residues. The CDR3 region is CASSEGSSPTPLHF. The CDR3 DNA is TGTGCCAGCAGTGAGGGCAGCTCCCCCACGCCCCTCCACTTT.

CDR3 in amino acids: CASSLGPGGINAEQFF. The CDR3 DNA reads TGTGCCAGCAGCTTAGGTCCAGGGGGAATAAATGCTGAGCAGTTCTTC. This rearrangement joins TRBV7-8 to TRBJ2-1, with TRBD1 matching 7 bases. The germline V gene encodes CDR1 SGHVS and CDR2 FQNEAQ. The CDR3 spans 16 residues. The trim removed 1 base at V and 9 bases at J, leaving 12 bases unmatched. Drawing the rest from reference TRBV7-8 and TRBJ2-1, the complete variable domain is GAGVSQSPRYKVAKRGQDVALRCDPISGHVSLFWYQQALGQGPEFLTYFQNEAQLDKSGLPSDRFFAERPEGSVSTLKIQRTQQEDSAVYLCASSLGPGGINAEQFFGPGTRLTVL.

This chain joins TRBV14 and TRBJ2-5, with D perhaps TRBD2 (6 bases). Trimming pared 4 bases from V and 5 bases from J, leaving 14 bases between. CDR1 is SGHDN, CDR2 FVKESK, per germline. The CDR3 is 14 amino acids. The CDR3 region is CASSPLGRGETQYF. CDR3 DNA: TGTGCCAGCAGCCCCCTCGGACGGGGGGAGACCCAGTACTTC.